This T cell receptor (beta chain) is from a study of early T cells in non-severe SARS-CoV-2 infection. On the study more broadly: The chains were unpaired, and the sequenced material was bulk RNA from unsorted whole blood. Study-level findings and limits: Comparison of clonotypes with VDJdb favored anti-spike CD8 responses while missing private and CD4 specificities.

The CDR3 is 14 residues long. With V trimmed by 6 bases and J by 6 bases, 11 bases remained unmatched. Molecules of cDNA were individually given unique molecular identifiers that were attached to them. TCRdb re-called the 5' RACE reads through MiXCR, storing one row per CDR3 protein. The table shows more than 65,000 distinct CDR3 sequences, with 9.5% to 15% occurring only once. To note about this clonotype: As yet, its antigen is unknown.

The sample was whole blood. The chain links TRBV12-3 or TRBV12-4 to TRBJ2-7; 7 nucleotides agree with TRBD1. This receptor was identified in an adult who was a healthcare worker with PCR-confirmed SARS-CoV-2 infection or an uninfected control (not recorded which). CDR3 in DNA: TGTGCCAGCAGCACAGGGACAGCCACGCGCGAGCAGTACTTC. Protein: CASSTGTATREQYF.